This TCR beta chain was found in a study of long-term antiretroviral therapy in people with HIV. Study-wide results and caveats: Possibly under older ART regimens, blood was drawn between the mid-2000s and the late 2010s.

About this clone itself: Its antigen is not known.

CDR1 and CDR2 (germline): MDHEN, SYDVKM. The CDR3 runs to 10 residues. V gave up 10 bases and J gave up 7 bases, with 11 bases separating them. Sequencing used immunoSEQ v3.0 at survey level. TCRdb's copy holds only in-frame clones and misses some; the assay was immunoSEQ multiplex PCR. The table lists 20,000 to 25,000 clones, around 82% of them singletons. The specimen was unsorted PBMCs, collected 1.5 years after starting antiretroviral therapy. This chain joins TRBV28 and TRBJ2-7; D is undetermined. This receptor was obtained from a man aged 30 to 39 with HIV. CDR3 DNA: TGTGCCACCATATCAGCAGAGCAGTACTTC. Residues: CATISAEQYF.